The 14 T cell receptor beta chains presented below share a single source sample, sequenced in a study of cytomegalovirus exposure and HLA in healthy donors. The protocol was immunoSEQ multiplex PCR, while the TCRdb copy is restricted to in-frame clones and leaves out a portion. The sample yields 90,000 to 110,000 clones, more than 85% seen once. The sample taken for sequencing was PBMCs. The receptors originated from a woman between 18 and 29 years old in good health and CMV-seropositive.

The J gene is TRBJ2-1, the V gene TRBV11-2; 7 bases line up with TRBD1. This CDR3 is built from 14 residues. The V and J ends lost 3 bases and 4 bases, in that order; junction bases with no gene match: 3. The germline CDR1 and CDR2 sequences are SGHAT and FQNNGV. The DNA for the CDR3 is TGTGCCAGCAGCTTGGGGGACAGATACAATGAGCAGTTCTTC. Its protein product is CASSLGDRYNEQFF.

A few counts support this clone. V is TRBV6-1 and J is TRBJ1-4; D unresolved. Germline V CDR1 and CDR2: MNHNS, SASEGT. Trimming shortened V by 7 bases and J by 7 bases, and 16 bases separated the two germline ends. CDR3 size: 14 residues. CDR3 sequence: CASIGSFAGEKLFF. Written as DNA, the CDR3 is TGTGCCAGCATTGGAAGTTTTGCAGGTGAAAAACTGTTTTTT.

V and J are TRBV5-5 and TRBJ2-1; TRBD1 aligns across 8 bases. Germline loops: CDR1 SGHKS, CDR2 YYEKEE (reference sequence). This CDR3 is built from 17 residues. Losses at the gene ends were 0 bases for V and 4 bases for J; bases not matched to a gene: 9. The CDR3 is CASSLAGGGPMYNEQFF. In nucleotides, the CDR3 is TGTGCCAGCAGCTTGGCAGGGGGCGGACCTATGTACAATGAGCAGTTCTTC.

This rearrangement joins TRBV25-1 to TRBJ2-2, with 7 bases fitting TRBD2. Germline CDR1 reads MGHDK; CDR2 reads SYGVNS. V trimming: 2 bases; J trimming: 5 bases; junction bases outside the gene matches: 5. This CDR3 contains 15 residues. The CDR3 sequence: CASSEGRGGTGELFF. CDR3 DNA: TGTGCCAGCAGTGAAGGAAGGGGAGGGACCGGGGAGCTGTTTTTT.

This chain's CDR3 is CASSLRDSIINSPLHF. The DNA for the CDR3 is TGTGCCAGCAGCTTAAGGGACAGTATAATTAATTCACCCCTCCACTTT. J is TRBJ1-6 and V is TRBV11-2; TRBD1 aligns across 7 bases. Germline V gives CDR1 SGHAT, CDR2 FQNNGV. CDR3 length equals 16 residues. V gave up 2 bases and J gave up 6 bases; unmatched junction bases: 7.

Only a few counts were recorded for this clone. The chain couples TRBV19 to TRBJ2-1, with D perhaps matching TRBD1 (6 bases). The germline V gene has CDR1 LNHDA and CDR2 SQIVND (reference sequence). V gave up 7 bases and J gave up 6 bases, with 13 bases separating them. The CDR3 consists of 13 residues. CDR3: CASNREWANEQFF. The CDR3 DNA reads TGTGCCAGTAACAGGGAATGGGCCAATGAGCAGTTCTTC.

The chain recombines TRBV18 with TRBJ2-2, with D hard to call. CDR1 is KGHSH and CDR2 is LQKENI in the germline V gene. V shed 4 bases and J shed 0 bases, with 6 bases lying between them. This CDR3 comprises 14 residues. The CDR3 reads CASSRATNTGELFF. CDR3 DNA: TGTGCCAGCTCACGGGCTACGAACACCGGGGAGCTGTTTTTT.

The V call is TRBV18, the J call TRBJ2-3, with 8 bases matching TRBD2. Germline V gives CDR1 KGHSH, CDR2 LQKENI. This CDR3 spans 15 amino acids. V gave up 2 bases and J gave up 4 bases; unmatched junction bases: 5. CDR3 nucleotides: TGTGCCAGCTCACCAATGAGCGGGGGATCAGATACGCAGTATTTT. Amino acids: CASSPMSGGSDTQYF. Together with reference TRBV18 and TRBJ2-3, the CDR3 gives the full variable domain: NAGVMQNPRHLVRRRGQEARLRCSPMKGHSHVYWYRQLPEEGLKFMVYLQKENIIDESGMPKERFSAEFPKEGPSILRIQQVVRGDSAAYFCASSPMSGGSDTQYFGPGTRLTVL.

This clone was counted a single time. This chain connects TRBV2 to TRBJ2-6; D is perhaps TRBD2 (5 bases). CDR3 length equals 15 residues. Germline V gene sequence: CDR1 SNHLY, CDR2 FYNNEI. V gave up 8 bases and J gave up 4 bases, with 15 bases separating them. The CDR3 spells CASRRSLSGANVLTF. CDR3 coding DNA: TGTGCCAGCCGGAGGAGTCTTTCCGGGGCCAACGTCCTGACTTTC.

Concerning this clone: An end of the junction differs from the germline gene, which may be a read error. The chain carries TRBV2 and TRBJ2-5, with TRBD1 as a possible D gene (6 bases). The CDR3 runs 15 residues. CDR1 is SNHLY, CDR2 FYNNEI, per germline. The CDR3 is CAGRALGAIRETQYF. The CDR3 region has the DNA TGTGCCGGCAGGGCTCTGGGGGCAATTAGAGAGACCCAGTACTTC. The full variable domain, its missing parts supplied by reference TRBV2 and TRBJ2-5, is EPEVTQTPSHQVTQMGQEVILRCVPISNHLYFYWYRQILGQKVEFLVSFYNNEISEKSEIFDDQFSVERPDGSNFTLKIRSTKLEDSAMYFCAGRALGAIRETQYFGPGTRLLVL.

The chain carries TRBV7-2 and TRBJ1-2; D is undetermined. Trimming removed 1 base from V and 0 bases from J, with 12 bases in between. Germline CDR1 is SGHTA and CDR2 is FQGNSA. The CDR3 runs to 16 residues. The CDR3 DNA is TGTGCCAGCAGCTTAGATCGGGGTTTGCCTAACTATGGCTACACCTTC. Protein product: CASSLDRGLPNYGYTF.

The J gene is TRBJ2-3, the V gene TRBV6-6; D perhaps matches TRBD2 (6 bases). The CDR3 is 15 residues long. From germline, CDR1 is MNHNY and CDR2 SVGAGI (reference sequence). The V gene lost 4 bases and the J gene lost 0 bases, with 11 bases spanning the gap. CDR3 amino acids: CASSLGLASTDTQYF. The CDR3 DNA sequence: TGTGCCAGCAGTTTAGGGCTAGCGAGCACAGATACGCAGTATTTT.

The chain links TRBV9 to TRBJ2-2, with TRBD2 as a possible D gene (5 bases). Germline loops: CDR1 SGDLS, CDR2 YYNGEE. CDR3 length: 15 residues. The ends were cut back, 0 bases at V and 2 bases at J, with 8 bases in the middle. CDR3 bases: TGTGCCAGCAGCGTAGGACTATCTAACACCGGGGAGCTGTTTTTT. This encodes CASSVGLSNTGELFF.

This rearrangement joins TRBV28 to TRBJ2-1; no reliable D call. V shed 5 bases and J shed 4 bases, with 12 bases lying between them. From germline, CDR1 is MDHEN and CDR2 SYDVKM. This CDR3 comprises 14 residues. The CDR3 protein is CASSPTGFYNEQFF. The CDR3 nucleotides read TGTGCCAGCAGTCCGACGGGTTTTTACAATGAGCAGTTCTTC.